The 28 T cell receptor beta chains presented below share a single source sample, sequenced in a study of shared clonotypes between healthy human individuals. Using immunoSEQ multiplex PCR, the repertoire was profiled, and TCRdb retains in-frame clones only, with some absent. This table holds about 2,200,000 clones, around 93% found once. In the naive CD8 group, cells lacked CD45RO and were positively selected for CCR7, so terminally differentiated effector memory CD45RA+ cells were left out. What was sequenced was naive CD8+ T cells from PBMCs. Receptors originate from a man aged 18-30 years in good health. Some clones in this sample may be carry-over from other donors' samples.

This clone was seen only a few times. CDR3 nucleotide sequence: TGTGCCAGCAGTAAAGACTGGGGAGGCCGGGGAGAAAAACTGTTTTTT. This sequence encodes CASSKDWGGRGEKLFF. The chain joins TRBV6-1 to TRBJ1-4; D unresolved. Trimming stripped 5 bases from V and 8 bases from J, with 21 bases between. The V gene's germline CDR1 is MNHNS and CDR2 SASEGT. The CDR3 consists of 16 residues.

The V gene is TRBV4-1, the J gene TRBJ2-7; D may correspond to TRBD1 or TRBD2 (5 bases each). Trimming pared 3 bases from V and 2 bases from J, leaving 20 bases between. Germline V lookup: CDR1 MGHRA, CDR2 YSYEKL. The length of the CDR3 is 17 residues. The CDR3 reads CASSQRHGTGRTYEQYF. CDR3 nucleotides: TGCGCCAGCAGCCAGAGGCATGGGACGGGGAGAACCTACGAGCAGTACTTC.

V gene TRBV7-9 combines with J gene TRBJ2-3; D is perhaps TRBD2 (5 bases). The length of the CDR3 is 15 residues. Germline CDR1 SEHNR, CDR2 FQNEAQ (reference sequence). The V end was cut by 5 bases, the J end by 0 bases, with 12 bases between. CDR3 in amino acids: CASSPGSGSTDTQYF. The CDR3 DNA reads as TGTGCCAGCAGCCCGGGATCCGGCAGCACAGATACGCAGTATTTT.

CDR3 sequence (DNA): TGTGCCAGCAGTTGGCGGGCCGAGGATACGCAGTATTTT. Its protein is CASSWRAEDTQYF. The V and J genes are TRBV28 and TRBJ2-3, with D maybe TRBD2 (5 bases). Deletions cut 4 bases from V and 6 bases from J, with 11 bases between. Germline-derived CDR1 and CDR2 are MDHEN and SYDVKM. The CDR3 is made up of 13 amino acids.

The chain couples TRBV5-1 to TRBJ2-1, with D unresolved. Trimming took 3 bases from V and 2 from J, leaving 6 bases between them. The CDR3 contains 13 residues. Per the germline V gene, CDR1 is SGHRS and CDR2 is YFSETQ. Here the CDR3 reads CASSSHTYNEQFF. In DNA, the CDR3 is TGCGCCAGCAGCTCCCACACCTACAATGAGCAGTTCTTC.

V and J are TRBV10-2 and TRBJ2-1, with unresolved D. V was cut by 8 bases and J by 10 bases, with 18 bases left in between. Germline-derived CDR1 and CDR2 are WSHSY and SAAADI. This CDR3 has 13 amino acids. Here the CDR3 DNA reads TGCGCCAGCTTAGTAGAGAAAGGTAACGAGCAGTTCTTC. It translates to CASLVEKGNEQFF.

This clone was seen a single time. The chain has TRBV27 and TRBJ2-1; 11 nucleotides align to TRBD2. The CDR3 runs 15 residues. Per germline, CDR1 MNHEY and CDR2 SMNVEV (reference sequence). With V trimmed by 5 bases and J by 6 bases, 6 bases remained unmatched. The CDR3 sequence: CASSLTSGSSNEQFF. The CDR3 region has the DNA TGTGCCAGCAGTCTTACTAGCGGGAGTAGCAATGAGCAGTTCTTC.

The chain is built from TRBV28 and TRBJ1-2; maybe TRBD1 (6 bases). Germline CDR1 MDHEN, CDR2 SYDVKM. V shed 4 bases and J shed 0 bases, with 12 bases lying between them. The CDR3 extends over 15 amino acids. The CDR3 nucleotides read TGTGCCAGCAGTTCAATTTGGACAGCTAACTATGGCTACACCTTC. It yields the protein CASSSIWTANYGYTF.

V usage is TRBV27 and J usage is TRBJ2-1, with 10 bases fitting TRBD2. Trimming removed 6 bases from V and 3 bases from J; junction bases left unmatched: 5. Germline CDR1 reads MNHEY; CDR2 reads SMNVEV (reference sequence). The CDR3 loop spans 15 amino acids. The CDR3 loop is CASRLGLAVYNEQFF. The CDR3 nucleotides are TGTGCCAGCAGATTAGGACTAGCGGTCTACAATGAGCAGTTCTTC.

On this clone itself: The sample has other DNA sequences that encode this CDR3 too. This chain connects TRBV19 to TRBJ2-1; 9 positions match TRBD2. CDR1 LNHDA and CDR2 SQIVND come from the germline V gene (reference sequence). The CDR3 runs to 15 residues. V gave up 3 bases and J gave up 2 bases; unmatched junction bases: 2. The CDR3 DNA is TGTGCCAGTAGTATCTCTAGCGGGGCCTACAATGAGCAGTTCTTC. Encoded protein: CASSISSGAYNEQFF.

The V call is TRBV7-9, the J call TRBJ2-1; no reliable D call. V was cut by 4 bases and J by 5 bases, with 15 bases left in between. The CDR3 runs 15 residues. Germline assignment: CDR1 SEHNR and CDR2 FQNEAQ (reference sequence). In DNA, the CDR3 is TGTGCCAGCAGCTGGGCGGCGTTATATCACAATGAGCAGTTCTTC. It encodes CASSWAALYHNEQFF.

CDR3 DNA sequence: TGTGCCAGTAGTATATACGTGGGGGACGGCAACTATGGCTACACCTTC. Its translation: CASSIYVGDGNYGYTF. V is TRBV19 and J is TRBJ1-2; possibly TRBD1 for D (5 bases). Germline CDR1 is LNHDA and CDR2 is SQIVND (reference sequence). Deletions cut 2 bases from V and 2 bases from J, with 15 bases between. The CDR3 runs to 16 residues.

The CDR3 loop is CASSQTSGSLYEQYF. DNA of the CDR3: TGCGCCAGCAGTCAGACGAGCGGGAGCCTCTACGAGCAGTACTTC. This sequence joins TRBV5-1 and TRBJ2-7; 8 bases map to TRBD2. Trimming removed 5 bases from V and 3 bases from J; junction bases left unmatched: 10. The CDR3 has 15 amino acids. CDR1 and CDR2 from the germline V gene are SGHRS and YFSETQ.

V gene TRBV7-2 combines with J gene TRBJ2-5; 7 bases are shared with TRBD1. Losses at the gene ends were 5 bases for V and 2 bases for J; bases not matched to a gene: 8. This CDR3 is 15 amino acids long. Germline CDR1 and CDR2: SGHTA and FQGNSA. The CDR3 DNA sequence: TGTGCCAGCAGCGCCTCCAACAGGGGTCAAGAGACCCAGTACTTC. This gives the protein CASSASNRGQETQYF.

The chain couples TRBV7-2 to TRBJ2-7; 12 bases line up with TRBD2. This CDR3 spans 17 amino acids. Germline V lookup: CDR1 SGHTA, CDR2 FQGNSA. Trimming cost V 5 bases and J 2 bases; bases outside gene matches: 10. The CDR3 DNA follows: TGTGCCAGCAGCCACCGGACTAGCGGGGCGAGCCCCTACGAGCAGTACTTC. It translates to CASSHRTSGASPYEQYF.

The chain links TRBV29-1 to TRBJ2-7; 7 bases fit TRBD1. The germline gives CDR1 SQVTM, CDR2 ANQGSEA. V lost 7 bases, J lost 6 bases, and 12 bases stayed unmatched. The CDR3 covers 13 residues. CDR3 in DNA: TGCAGCGCCTCGACAGGGATAAGGCCCGAGCAGTACTTC. This codes for CSASTGIRPEQYF.

The chain is built from TRBV19 and TRBJ2-7; 11 bases fit TRBD1. The CDR3 is made up of 13 amino acids. The V gene's germline CDR1 is LNHDA and CDR2 SQIVND (reference sequence). The V and J ends lost 10 bases and 0 bases, in that order; junction bases with no gene match: 2. Here the CDR3 DNA reads TGTGCCACAGGGACAGGGGGCTCCTACGAGCAGTACTTC. Amino acid sequence: CATGTGGSYEQYF.

There are a few counts of this clone. This chain links TRBV14 with TRBJ2-1; no reliable D call. The germline V and J ends were trimmed by 6 bases and 9 bases, with 12 bases remaining between them. This CDR3 has 12 amino acids. Germline loops: CDR1 SGHDN, CDR2 FVKESK. CDR3 in amino acids: CASREPGSEQFF. In nucleotides, the CDR3 is TGTGCCAGCAGGGAGCCGGGCAGTGAGCAGTTCTTC.

The rearrangement uses TRBV29-1 and TRBJ1-1; 7 bases are shared with TRBD1. Germline V gives CDR1 SQVTM, CDR2 ANQGSEA. V was pared by 5 bases and J by 0 bases, with 12 bases of the junction left unmatched. The CDR3 sequence is 16 residues long. The DNA of the CDR3 is TGCAGCGTTATGCAACCCGCCGGGACAGTGAACACTGAAGCTTTCTTT. Translated, it gives CSVMQPAGTVNTEAFF.

This clone showed up just a few times. The rearrangement uses TRBV19 and TRBJ2-2; TRBD1 aligns across 8 bases. This CDR3 has 15 residues. V dropped 5 bases and J dropped 4; count of bases not matched to a gene: 6. Germline V CDR1 and CDR2: LNHDA, SQIVND (reference sequence). CDR3 amino acids: CASSFRTGFTGELFF. The CDR3 coding sequence is TGTGCCAGTAGTTTTCGGACAGGGTTCACCGGGGAGCTGTTTTTT.

The CDR3 DNA follows: TGTGCCAGCAACAGGACAGGGAGGGGCAATCAGCCCCAGCATTTT. Amino acid sequence: CASNRTGRGNQPQHF. The chain joins TRBV6-5 to TRBJ1-5; 8 nucleotides match TRBD1. V lost 7 bases to trimming and J lost 2 bases; unmatched junction nucleotides: 7. The CDR3 is made up of 15 amino acids. Germline V gene data show CDR1 as MNHEY and CDR2 as SVGAGI.

The chain has TRBV7-2 and TRBJ1-1; D is possibly TRBD1 (6 bases). The germline CDR1 and CDR2 sequences are SGHTA and FQGNSA. This CDR3 is 15 amino acids long. Trimming removed 5 bases from V and 4 bases from J, with 17 bases in between. The CDR3 spells CASSAEQGFGTEAFF. The CDR3 region has the DNA TGTGCCAGCAGCGCAGAACAGGGCTTTGGCACTGAAGCTTTCTTT.

The chain joins TRBV25-1 to TRBJ2-1; 8 bases line up with TRBD1. Germline V gene lookup returns CDR1 MGHDK and CDR2 SYGVNS. The CDR3 covers 16 residues. Losses at the gene ends were 7 bases for V and 6 bases for J; bases not matched to a gene: 14. The CDR3 region has the DNA TGTGCCAGCATAGGCCTAGACAGGGGTGGTTCCAATGAGCAGTTCTTC. Protein product: CASIGLDRGGSNEQFF.

The chain combines TRBV10-3 with TRBJ1-4; D might be TRBD1 (5 bases). Germline V gene lookup returns CDR1 ENHRY and CDR2 SYGVKD. The CDR3 loop spans 14 amino acids. V was shortened by 6 bases and J by 2 bases, with 10 bases between the two germline ends. The CDR3 is CAISQGSTNEKLFF. The CDR3 DNA reads as TGTGCCATCAGCCAGGGTTCGACTAATGAAAAACTGTTTTTT.

The chain has TRBV7-9 and TRBJ2-4; maybe TRBD1 (5 bases). Germline V lookup: CDR1 SEHNR, CDR2 FQNEAQ (reference sequence). The CDR3 sequence is 15 residues long. The germline V and J ends were trimmed by 3 bases and 9 bases, with 18 bases remaining between them. The CDR3 DNA reads as TGTGCCAGCAGCTTCAAGACAGATCCACTTAGCATTCAGTACTTC. Protein product: CASSFKTDPLSIQYF. Drawing the rest from reference TRBV7-9 and TRBJ2-4, the complete variable domain is DTGVSQNPRHKITKRGQNVTFRCDPISEHNRLYWYRQTLGQGPEFLTYFQNEAQLEKSRLLSDRFSAERPKGSFSTLEIQRTEQGDSAMYLCASSFKTDPLSIQYFGAGTRLSVL.

The chain combines TRBV9 with TRBJ1-1; D remains ambiguous. With 0 bases removed from V and 4 bases from J, the gap between germline ends came to 13 bases. The germline V gene encodes CDR1 SGDLS and CDR2 YYNGEE. The CDR3 is made up of 15 amino acids. The CDR3 DNA reads TGTGCCAGCAGCGTAGAGGACCAGGTAACCACTGAAGCTTTCTTT. This sequence encodes CASSVEDQVTTEAFF.

J is TRBJ1-2 and V is TRBV10-2; D is unresolved. Deletions cut 3 bases from V and 2 bases from J, with 13 bases between. The CDR3 spans 15 residues. Germline values: CDR1 WSHSY, CDR2 SAAADI. The CDR3 bases are TGCGCCAGCAGTGAAGTGTGGGGAACCAACTATGGCTACACCTTC. It encodes CASSEVWGTNYGYTF.

This chain uses TRBV7-9 with TRBJ2-7; D not certain. The CDR3 spans 17 residues. CDR1 and CDR2 from the germline V gene are SEHNR and FQNEAQ (reference sequence). V shed 4 bases and J shed 3 bases, with 22 bases lying between them. CDR3 protein: CASSYPAVNTVDYEQYF. The CDR3 nucleotides read TGTGCCAGCAGCTACCCGGCAGTGAACACGGTTGACTACGAGCAGTACTTC.